Below are 20 T cell receptor beta chains sequenced from a single sample in a study of T cell responses to AZD1222 COVID-19 vaccine. Sequenced by immunoSEQ multiplex PCR; TCRdb stores in-frame clones only, minus some. The data show approximately 100,000 clones, 85% to 90% seen once. This specimen consisted of peripheral blood, obtained 28 days after the second AZD1222 dose. These receptors came from an adult who received the AZD1222 COVID-19 vaccine.

The chain employs TRBV9 and TRBJ1-5, with D hard to call. The germline V and J ends were trimmed by 0 bases and 6 bases, with 7 bases remaining between them. The CDR3 totals 13 residues. Germline V gives CDR1 SGDLS, CDR2 YYNGEE. The CDR3 region has the DNA TGTGCCAGCAGCGTAGACACGGGTCAGCCCCAGCATTTT. As protein: CASSVDTGQPQHF. Filled out from reference TRBV9 and TRBJ1-5, the complete variable domain reads DSGVTQTPKHLITATGQRVTLRCSPRSGDLSVYWYQQSLDQGLQFLIQYYNGEERAKGNILERFSAQQFPDLHSELNLSSLELGDSALYFCASSVDTGQPQHFGDGTRLSIL.

This chain uses TRBV10-2 with TRBJ2-2; 8 bases align to TRBD1. Germline V lookup: CDR1 WSHSY, CDR2 SAAADI. The ends lost 1 base at V and 3 bases at J; junction bases unmatched: 4. The CDR3 length is 16 residues. CDR3 sequence reads: CASSEYQGADTGELFF. The DNA for the CDR3 is TGCGCCAGCAGTGAGTACCAGGGGGCAGACACCGGGGAGCTGTTTTTT.

This chain links TRBV6-6 with TRBJ1-4, with D possibly matching TRBD1 (5 bases). From germline, CDR1 is MNHNY and CDR2 SVGAGI (reference sequence). Trimming cost V 5 bases and J 1 base, with 20 bases left between them. The CDR3 consists of 18 residues. The CDR3 loop reads CASSPSRTWEGTNEKLFF. The DNA for the CDR3 is TGTGCCAGCAGTCCTTCCAGGACATGGGAGGGAACTAATGAAAAACTGTTTTTT.

This sequence joins TRBV30 and TRBJ1-2, with D perhaps matching TRBD1 (6 bases). Trimming shortened V by 3 bases and J by 5 bases, and 13 bases separated the two germline ends. Germline V CDR1 and CDR2: GTSNPN, SVGIG (reference sequence). The CDR3 has 13 residues. Written as DNA, the CDR3 is TGTGCCTGGAGACAGGGCCCAGGGTATGGCTACACCTTC. Residues: CAWRQGPGYGYTF.

This clone was observed a handful of times. The chain links TRBV5-8 to TRBJ2-7; 9 nucleotides match TRBD2. V gave up 4 bases and J gave up 7 bases; unmatched junction bases: 15. The CDR3 is 16 residues long. Germline values: CDR1 SGHTS, CDR2 YDEGEE. CDR3 amino acids: CASSLGQPGLAREQYF. As DNA, the CDR3 is TGTGCCAGCAGCCTGGGACAGCCGGGACTAGCTCGGGAGCAGTACTTC.

V usage is TRBV7-8 and J usage is TRBJ2-7; 9 positions match TRBD1. The CDR3 sequence is 16 residues long. Germline CDR1 and CDR2: SGHVS and FQNEAQ. V dropped 0 bases and J dropped 3; count of bases not matched to a gene: 6. DNA for the CDR3: TGTGCCAGCAGCTTAGCGGCACAGGGGGCCAACTACGAGCAGTACTTC. Translation gives CASSLAAQGANYEQYF. Using reference TRBV7-8 and TRBJ2-7 for the parts outside the CDR3, the full variable domain is GAGVSQSPRYKVAKRGQDVALRCDPISGHVSLFWYQQALGQGPEFLTYFQNEAQLDKSGLPSDRFFAERPEGSVSTLKIQRTQQEDSAVYLCASSLAAQGANYEQYFGPGTRLTVT.

This rearrangement joins TRBV11-2 to TRBJ2-7, with D unresolved. The germline gives CDR1 SGHAT, CDR2 FQNNGV. The length of the CDR3 is 14 residues. V was cut by 3 bases and J by 7 bases, with 16 bases left in between. CDR3 protein: CASSLSRAVGEQYF. CDR3 sequence (DNA): TGTGCCAGCAGCTTGAGTCGGGCAGTCGGGGAGCAGTACTTC.

V and J are TRBV24-1 and TRBJ2-3; tentative D call: TRBD1 (6 bases). Trimming stripped 3 bases from V and 3 bases from J, with 12 bases between. The CDR3 is 15 residues long. Germline CDR1 KGHDR, CDR2 SFDVKD. The CDR3 nucleotides read TGTGCCACCAGTGATACCAGGGGTGAGACAGATACGCAGTATTTT. Encoded protein: CATSDTRGETDTQYF.

This chain uses TRBV7-9 with TRBJ1-6, with D unclear. Between the trimmed V and J ends, which lost 1 base and 7 bases, there was a span of 8 bases. Germline V gives CDR1 SEHNR, CDR2 FQNEAQ (reference sequence). This CDR3 region has 14 residues. The CDR3 loop is CASSLGPRNSPLHF. DNA of the CDR3: TGTGCCAGCAGCTTAGGCCCGAGGAATTCACCCCTCCACTTT. Together with reference TRBV7-9 and TRBJ1-6, the CDR3 gives the full variable domain: DTGVSQNPRHKITKRGQNVTFRCDPISEHNRLYWYRQTLGQGPEFLTYFQNEAQLEKSRLLSDRFSAERPKGSFSTLEIQRTEQGDSAMYLCASSLGPRNSPLHFGNGTRLTVT.

V and J are TRBV15 and TRBJ1-1; no clear D. CDR1 is LNHNV and CDR2 is YYDKDF in the germline V gene (reference sequence). CDR3 length: 14 residues. Trimming shortened V by 0 bases and J by 2 bases, and 7 bases separated the two germline ends. The DNA of the CDR3 is TGTGCCACCAGCAGAGATACGGGAAACACTGAAGCTTTCTTT. This sequence encodes CATSRDTGNTEAFF. Drawing the rest from reference TRBV15 and TRBJ1-1, the complete variable domain is DAMVIQNPRYQVTQFGKPVTLSCSQTLNHNVMYWYQQKSSQAPKLLFHYYDKDFNNEADTPDNFQSRRPNTSFCFLDIRSPGLGDTAMYLCATSRDTGNTEAFFGQGTRLTVV.

CDR3 bases: TGTGCCAGCAGTTTATCAGGGACGGGGGGCAGGGGGCTCGGCTACACCTTC. Its translation is CASSLSGTGGRGLGYTF. The V and J genes are TRBV27 and TRBJ1-2; 8 bases fit TRBD1. The junction had 14 bases not matched to a gene; V was cut back by 0 bases and J by 8 bases. This CDR3 is 17 amino acids long. Germline V gives CDR1 MNHEY, CDR2 SMNVEV (reference sequence).

This clone was detected only a few times. Within the sample, other DNA sequences also encode this same CDR3. The chain links TRBV7-9 to TRBJ2-7; the D gene is possibly TRBD1 (7 bases). This CDR3 is 15 amino acids long. V gave up 1 base and J gave up 3 bases, with 13 bases separating them. Germline values: CDR1 SEHNR, CDR2 FQNEAQ (reference sequence). The CDR3 sequence is CASSLVSGGHYEQYF. CDR3 sequence (DNA): TGTGCCAGCAGCTTAGTCTCAGGGGGGCACTACGAGCAGTACTTC. The variable domain in full, completed from reference TRBV7-9 and TRBJ2-7, reads DTGVSQNPRHKITKRGQNVTFRCDPISEHNRLYWYRQTLGQGPEFLTYFQNEAQLEKSRLLSDRFSAERPKGSFSTLEIQRTEQGDSAMYLCASSLVSGGHYEQYFGPGTRLTVT.

This sequence joins TRBV11-2 and TRBJ1-2; D not resolved. V dropped 5 bases and J dropped 8 bases, with 12 bases sitting between them. Germline loops: CDR1 SGHAT, CDR2 FQNNGV. This CDR3 contains 12 residues. The CDR3 region has the DNA TGTGCCAGCAGCCCCGGTGGTGGAGGCTACACCTTC. Translating it yields CASSPGGGGYTF.

The chain joins TRBV7-2 to TRBJ2-3; a weak D match, TRBD2 (5 bases). V was clipped by 4 bases and J by 0 bases, with 11 bases between them. Germline CDR1 SGHTA, CDR2 FQGNSA. This CDR3 is built from 15 residues. CDR3 DNA: TGTGCCAGCAGCTCACCGGACTTTAGCACAGATACGCAGTATTTT. Amino acid sequence: CASSSPDFSTDTQYF.

The V call is TRBV15, the J call TRBJ1-4; D call uncertain. This CDR3 spans 15 amino acids. Between the trimmed V and J ends, which lost 0 bases and 3 bases, there was a span of 8 bases. Looked up from germline, CDR1 is LNHNV and CDR2 is YYDKDF (reference sequence). The CDR3 DNA sequence: TGTGCCACCAGCAGAGATATTGGGGCTAATGAAAAACTGTTTTTT. It codes for CATSRDIGANEKLFF.

The rearrangement links TRBV5-1 to TRBJ1-2; D gene ambiguous. V lost 0 bases and J lost 2, with 8 bases in between. CDR3 length equals 14 residues. Germline CDR1 SGHRS, CDR2 YFSETQ. The CDR3 sequence: CASSLGHLNYGYTF. As DNA, the CDR3 is TGCGCCAGCAGCTTGGGACACTTGAACTATGGCTACACCTTC.

The chain uses TRBV19 and TRBJ2-1; a possible D gene is TRBD2 (5 bases). The CDR3 length is 17 residues. V dropped 1 base and J dropped 1 base, with 14 bases sitting between them. Germline CDR1 is LNHDA and CDR2 is SQIVND (reference sequence). CDR3 in DNA: TGTGCCAGTAGTATAGTCCTCGGGGATCCGTCCTACAATGAGCAGTTCTTC. Protein: CASSIVLGDPSYNEQFF. The full variable domain, with the rest looked up from reference TRBV19 and TRBJ2-1, is DGGITQSPKYLFRKEGQNVTLSCEQNLNHDAMYWYRQDPGQGLRLIYYSQIVNDFQKGDIAEGYSVSREKKESFPLTVTSAQKNPTAFYLCASSIVLGDPSYNEQFFGPGTRLTVL.

In its sample, this clone was seen a few times. The J gene is TRBJ2-1, the V gene TRBV27, with D maybe TRBD2 (5 bases). Trimming removed 3 bases at V and 6 bases at J, with 12 bases between. The CDR3 runs 14 residues. Germline lookup yields CDR1 MNHEY and CDR2 SMNVEV (reference sequence). CDR3 sequence reads: CASSLRALGNEQFF. The CDR3 DNA reads TGTGCCAGCAGTTTGAGGGCCCTCGGCAATGAGCAGTTCTTC.

Only a few counts were recorded for this clone. The chain combines TRBV6-5 with TRBJ2-7; no firm D call. In germline, CDR1 is MNHEY, CDR2 SVGAGI. CDR3 length: 14 residues. Trimming cost V 2 bases and J 8 bases, with 16 bases left between them. CDR3 sequence (DNA): TGTGCCAGCAGTTACGGAGAGGAACGACCTCAGCAGTACTTC. This codes for CASSYGEERPQQYF.

The CDR3 nucleotides read TGTGCCAGCAGTGAATATCGGCAGGGAGGTTACGAGCAGTACTTC. As protein: CASSEYRQGGYEQYF. The rearrangement links TRBV6-1 to TRBJ2-7, with D possibly matching TRBD2 (6 bases). Trimming cost V 2 bases and J 4 bases, with 15 bases left between them. This CDR3 is built from 15 residues. In germline, CDR1 is MNHNS, CDR2 SASEGT.